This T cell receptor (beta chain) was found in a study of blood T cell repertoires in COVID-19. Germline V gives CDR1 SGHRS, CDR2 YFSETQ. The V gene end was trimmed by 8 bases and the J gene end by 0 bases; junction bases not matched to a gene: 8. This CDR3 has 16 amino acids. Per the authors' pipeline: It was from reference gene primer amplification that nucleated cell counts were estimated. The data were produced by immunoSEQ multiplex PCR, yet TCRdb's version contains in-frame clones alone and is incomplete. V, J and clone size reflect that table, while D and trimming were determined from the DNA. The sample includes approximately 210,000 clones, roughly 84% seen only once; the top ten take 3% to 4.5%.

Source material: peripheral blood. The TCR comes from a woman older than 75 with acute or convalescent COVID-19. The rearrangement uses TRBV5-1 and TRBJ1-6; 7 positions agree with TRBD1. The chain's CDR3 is CASSTGLSSYNSPLHF. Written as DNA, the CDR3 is TGCGCCAGTTCGACAGGGCTTAGCTCCTATAATTCACCCCTCCACTTT.